The subject of this entry is one TCR beta chain. Its target is unknown. This record belongs to a study of T cell responses to AZD1222 COVID-19 vaccine. The CDR3 has 16 residues. Sequenced by immunoSEQ multiplex PCR; TCRdb stores in-frame clones only, minus some. This table holds around 140,000 clones, 90% found once. General study points: Most donors were white British and more were female, and clonal diversity was possibly underestimated.

The sample here was peripheral blood, taken on day 0 of AZD1222 vaccination. The J gene is TRBJ2-7, the V gene TRBV21-1. TRBV21-1 is a listed pseudogene. The TCR was taken from an adult in good health. The CDR3 spells CASSNGPRHTTYEQYF. For the CDR3, the DNA is TGTGCCAGCAGCAATGGTCCGAGACACACTACCTACGAGCAGTACTTC.